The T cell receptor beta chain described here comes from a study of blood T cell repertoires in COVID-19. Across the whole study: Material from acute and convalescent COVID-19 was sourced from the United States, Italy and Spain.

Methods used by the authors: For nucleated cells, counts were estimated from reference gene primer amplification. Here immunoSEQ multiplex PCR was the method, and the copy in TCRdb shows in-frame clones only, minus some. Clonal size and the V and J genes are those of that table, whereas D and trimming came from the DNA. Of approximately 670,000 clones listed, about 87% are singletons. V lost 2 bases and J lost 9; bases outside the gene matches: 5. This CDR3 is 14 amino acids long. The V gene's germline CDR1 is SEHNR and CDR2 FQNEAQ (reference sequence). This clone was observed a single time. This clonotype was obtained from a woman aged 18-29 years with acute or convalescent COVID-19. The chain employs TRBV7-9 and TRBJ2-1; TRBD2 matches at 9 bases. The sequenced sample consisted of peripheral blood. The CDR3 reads CASSLLAGGPEQFF. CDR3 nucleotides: TGTGCCAGCAGCTTACTTGCGGGGGGGCCTGAGCAGTTCTTC. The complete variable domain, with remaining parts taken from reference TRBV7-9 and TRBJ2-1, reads DTGVSQNPRHKITKRGQNVTFRCDPISEHNRLYWYRQTLGQGPEFLTYFQNEAQLEKSRLLSDRFSAERPKGSFSTLEIQRTEQGDSAMYLCASSLLAGGPEQFFGPGTRLTVL.